The 20 T cell receptor beta chains below come from one sample, sequenced in a study of cytotoxic CD8 clonotypes in ibrutinib-treated CLL. This table comes from immunoSEQ multiplex PCR, and its TCRdb copy is limited to in-frame clones, with some not included. Here the sample spans fewer than 80,000 clones, roughly 59% being singletons. The sample was PBMCs, taken after 12 months of ibrutinib treatment. These receptors originate from a human donor with chronic lymphocytic leukemia.

The rearrangement joins TRBV6-1 to TRBJ1-1; no clear D. V was clipped by 3 bases and J by 0 bases, with 5 bases between them. Per germline, CDR1 MNHNS and CDR2 SASEGT. The CDR3 is made up of 13 amino acids. The CDR3 loop is CASSDRMNTEAFF. The DNA for the CDR3 is TGTGCCAGCAGTGACAGAATGAACACTGAAGCTTTCTTT.

V gene TRBV29-1 combines with J gene TRBJ2-2; TRBD1 aligns across 10 bases. Unmatched junction bases numbered 8, after V lost 5 bases and J lost 5 bases. The CDR3 contains 15 residues. In germline, CDR1 is SQVTM, CDR2 ANQGSEA. CDR3 coding DNA: TGCAGCGTTAACCAGGGACAGGGGCGGACCGGGGAGCTGTTTTTT. Its translation: CSVNQGQGRTGELFF.

In this sample, this clone turned up a few times. This chain links TRBV6-5 with TRBJ1-5; no clear D. The V gene's germline CDR1 is MNHEY and CDR2 SVGAGI. The CDR3 contains 14 residues. V was trimmed by 5 bases and J by 0 bases, leaving 8 bases between them. This chain's CDR3 is CASSEGYSNQPQHF. Written as DNA, the CDR3 is TGTGCCAGCAGTGAGGGTTATAGCAATCAGCCCCAGCATTTT.

The V call is TRBV5-1, the J call TRBJ2-2; a weak D match, TRBD2 (6 bases). In germline, CDR1 is SGHRS, CDR2 YFSETQ. CDR3 length: 15 residues. The germline V and J ends were trimmed by 2 bases and 4 bases, with 12 bases remaining between them. CDR3 bases: TGCGCCAGCAGCTTCGGGGGAGGAGGCACCGGGGAGCTGTTTTTT. Translated, it gives CASSFGGGGTGELFF. Filled out from reference TRBV5-1 and TRBJ2-2, the complete variable domain reads KAGVTQTPRYLIKTRGQQVTLSCSPISGHRSVSWYQQTPGQGLQFLFEYFSETQRNKGNFPGRFSGRQFSNSRSEMNVSTLELGDSALYLCASSFGGGGTGELFFGEGSRLTVL.

This clone was picked up a small number of times. The chain couples TRBV5-4 to TRBJ1-2; D unresolved. The CDR3 runs to 13 residues. Germline V gene lookup returns CDR1 SGHNT and CDR2 YYREEE (reference sequence). V lost 4 bases to trimming and J lost 8 bases, with 15 bases between them. The CDR3 nucleotides are TGTGCCAGCAGCAAGGGCACAGACCGGGGCTACACCTTC. It encodes CASSKGTDRGYTF.

V usage is TRBV19 and J usage is TRBJ2-2; D is possibly TRBD1 (5 bases). This CDR3 comprises 11 residues. V was shortened by 6 bases and J by 12 bases, with 11 bases between the two germline ends. Germline V lookup: CDR1 LNHDA, CDR2 SQIVND (reference sequence). The CDR3 spells CASSRVGQLFF. CDR3 coding DNA: TGTGCCAGTAGCAGGGTCGGCCAGCTGTTTTTT.

The chain employs TRBV28 and TRBJ2-1; no definite D call. The V gene lost 6 bases and the J gene lost 4 bases, with 7 bases spanning the gap. This CDR3 spans 12 amino acids. Germline CDR1 and CDR2: MDHEN and SYDVKM. The CDR3 DNA follows: TGTGCCAGCAGCTTCGGGTACAATGAGCAGTTCTTC. Its protein product is CASSFGYNEQFF.

The chain has TRBV7-9 and TRBJ1-4; D unresolved. The CDR3 is 11 residues long. Trimming shortened V by 10 bases and J by 2 bases, and 5 bases separated the two germline ends. The germline V gene encodes CDR1 SEHNR and CDR2 FQNEAQ (reference sequence). The CDR3 here is CATPTNEKLFF. The CDR3 region has the DNA TGTGCCACCCCCACTAATGAAAAACTGTTTTTT.

This clone is a singleton in its sample. The chain joins TRBV2 to TRBJ1-1; D is unresolved. The CDR3 spans 13 residues. Trimming removed 7 bases at V and 0 bases at J, with 9 bases between. CDR1 SNHLY and CDR2 FYNNEI come from the germline V gene. The CDR3 DNA is TGTGCCAGCACTCCGGACGTGAACACTGAAGCTTTCTTT. Its protein product is CASTPDVNTEAFF.

This clone was counted only a few times. CDR3 in amino acids: CASSLEGRASPLHF. The CDR3, as DNA: TGCGCCAGCAGCTTGGAGGGGCGCGCTTCACCCCTCCACTTT. J is TRBJ1-6 and V is TRBV5-1, with a tentative D call TRBD1 (5 bases). This CDR3 is 14 amino acids long. Germline V lookup: CDR1 SGHRS, CDR2 YFSETQ. With 0 bases removed from V and 9 bases from J, the gap between germline ends came to 10 bases.

This sequence joins TRBV7-2 and TRBJ2-7; 10 bases are a match to TRBD2. This CDR3 has 17 amino acids. V lost 3 bases to trimming and J lost 0 bases; unmatched junction nucleotides: 8. Germline V lookup: CDR1 SGHTA, CDR2 FQGNSA. The CDR3 nucleotides are TGTGCCAGCAGCTTTAAGTCAGGACTAGCGGCCTCCTACGAGCAGTACTTC. It yields the protein CASSFKSGLAASYEQYF.

The chain carries TRBV15 and TRBJ1-5, with D possibly matching TRBD1 (5 bases). Germline CDR1 and CDR2: LNHNV and YYDKDF (reference sequence). CDR3 length: 14 residues. Trimming pared 0 bases from V and 5 bases from J, leaving 8 bases between. Here the CDR3 reads CATSRDRVHQPQHF. CDR3 DNA sequence: TGTGCCACCAGCAGAGACAGGGTGCATCAGCCCCAGCATTTT.

This clone showed up just a few times. V and J are TRBV6-5 and TRBJ2-3; 12 bases match TRBD2. The CDR3 spans 14 residues. J lost 6 bases, V lost 9 bases, and 7 bases had no gene match. CDR1 is MNHEY, CDR2 SVGAGI, per germline. CDR3 sequence: CASRRTSGTDTQYF. Written as DNA, the CDR3 is TGTGCCAGTAGAAGGACTAGCGGGACGGATACGCAGTATTTT.

The CDR3 nucleotides read TGTGCCAGCAGTGAGGTTCTAACAGGGGTGACGGGTGGCACTGAAGCTTTCTTT. It translates to CASSEVLTGVTGGTEAFF. This rearrangement joins TRBV2 to TRBJ1-1, with 7 nucleotides matching TRBD1. This CDR3 is 18 amino acids long. Per the germline V gene, CDR1 is SNHLY and CDR2 is FYNNEI. Trimming at V came to 3 bases and at J to 4 bases, leaving 17 bases not matched to a gene. The variable domain in full, completed from reference TRBV2 and TRBJ1-1, reads EPEVTQTPSHQVTQMGQEVILRCVPISNHLYFYWYRQILGQKVEFLVSFYNNEISEKSEIFDDQFSVERPDGSNFTLKIRSTKLEDSAMYFCASSEVLTGVTGGTEAFFGQGTRLTVV.

In its sample, this clone is medium-sized. V is TRBV27 and J is TRBJ2-1; the D is unclear. The germline V gene has CDR1 MNHEY and CDR2 SMNVEV (reference sequence). Trimming removed 3 bases from V and 8 bases from J, with 11 bases in between. The CDR3 extends over 13 amino acids. CDR3 sequence reads: CASSLLASYEQFF. The CDR3 DNA is TGTGCCAGCAGTTTGTTAGCATCCTATGAGCAGTTCTTC.

This chain joins TRBV19 and TRBJ1-1; 7 bases line up with TRBD1. Germline V lookup: CDR1 LNHDA, CDR2 SQIVND (reference sequence). J gave up 10 bases and V 10 bases, and 9 bases lay outside the gene matches. CDR3 length: 11 residues. This CDR3 is CATSDRMGAFF. In DNA form, the CDR3 reads TGTGCCACCTCGGACAGGATGGGAGCTTTCTTT.

This chain connects TRBV7-6 to TRBJ2-7; 9 bases are a match to TRBD1. This CDR3 contains 15 residues. With V trimmed by 4 bases and J by 2 bases, 6 bases remained unmatched. In germline, CDR1 is SGHVS, CDR2 FNYEAQ. CDR3 bases: TGTGCCAGCAGCTCTGTCGGGACAGGGACCTACGAGCAGTACTTC. This codes for CASSSVGTGTYEQYF.

This chain connects TRBV5-6 to TRBJ1-4; 8 nucleotides line up with TRBD1. Germline V gene data show CDR1 as SGHDT and CDR2 as YYEEEE. This CDR3 region has 14 residues. The J segment lost 7 bases and the V segment lost 4 bases, leaving 6 bases of the junction unmatched. The CDR3 sequence: CASSRGQGGEKLFF. CDR3 DNA sequence: TGTGCCAGCAGCCGCGGACAGGGAGGTGAAAAACTGTTTTTT.

The chain has TRBV30 and TRBJ2-7, with 8 positions matching TRBD2. CDR1 is GTSNPN and CDR2 is SVGIG in the germline V gene (reference sequence). J lost 3 bases, V lost 2 bases, and 3 bases had no gene match. CDR3 length: 13 amino acids. The CDR3 is CAWSTAGVYEQYF. The CDR3 coding sequence is TGTGCCTGGAGTACAGCGGGAGTCTACGAGCAGTACTTC.

The gene calls are TRBV11-2 and TRBJ1-6; D uncertain. Germline-derived CDR1 and CDR2 are SGHAT and FQNNGV. Trimming took off 1 base at V and 4 bases at J, with 11 bases between the two ends. This CDR3 comprises 16 residues. In nucleotides, the CDR3 is TGTGCCAGCAGCTTAGGGACGAAGAATTATAATTCACCCCTCCACTTT. Residues: CASSLGTKNYNSPLHF.